This TCR beta chain was observed in a study of CD8+ T cells in alopecia areata. As the sequencing template, cDNA was produced by extracting RNA and reverse transcribing it. TCRdb keeps only in-frame clones here, not all; method: immunoSEQ multiplex PCR. The sample has about 200,000 clones, roughly three fifths seen once; the top ten hold nearly 5%. V lost 8 bases, J lost 5 bases, and 15 bases lay in between. Germline-derived CDR1 and CDR2 are MGHDK and SYGVNS. This CDR3 region has 13 residues. This sequence was found in a human donor in good health. The chain couples TRBV25-1 to TRBJ2-5; the D gene is possibly TRBD1 (5 bases). The sequencing input was CD8+ T cells sorted from blood. The CDR3 DNA follows: TGTGCCAGCGACAGTCCCACTGGGGAGACCCAGTACTTC. Translated, it gives CASDSPTGETQYF.